This T cell receptor beta chain is from a study of T cell responses to AZD1222 COVID-19 vaccine (TCRdb year 2021). In terms of the full investigation: AZD1222 recipients given second doses at about 4 weeks or at about 12 weeks were pooled, since spike-specific TCR depth and breadth were not found to differ between the two schedules. A total of more than 230 trial participants underwent TCR sequencing, of whom about 210 had received two doses of AZD1222 and some 25 had received two doses of the MenACWY control vaccine. Trial participants were enrolled into age subgroups of 18-55, 56-69 and 70-plus years, which contained approximately 150, 30 and 60 TCR-sequenced participants, respectively. The paper as a whole reports these results and caveats: Participants were mostly white British and included more females than males, and it was suggested by the authors that clonal diversity may have been underestimated. Conclusions about previously exposed vaccinees are limited, since just 6 or 7 AZD1222 recipients were seropositive for SARS-CoV-2 at baseline. Because no day 14 peak-response samples were available, the repertoires could be characterized only after the peak T cell response. Vaccine-associated CD4 TCRs spanned the whole spike protein, with dominant responses in regions 160-218 and 743-854. Reportedly, close to half of the unique spike-specific TCRs recognized epitopes lying outside the regions that are mutated in the B.1.351 and B.1.1.7 variants. In the small 56-69-year group, the increase in depth fell short of significance, most likely because of low power. Spike-specific TCR breadth and depth rose significantly after two AZD1222 doses compared with day 0 and with MenACWY recipients.

The CDR3 regions of human TCRbeta chains were subjected to immunosequencing. As for how the authors treated the data: TCRs in the repertoires were compared against a reference library of SARS-CoV-2-specific TCRs that had been generated with the MIRA antigen-specificity platform. Breadth was defined as the fraction of unique TCRs that were SARS-CoV-2-associated, and depth was defined as the fraction of total T cells that were SARS-CoV-2-associated. Using the MIRA data, each spike-specific TCR was mapped to the spike region that the TCR reacts to and placed in a CD4 or CD8 class. Log10-transformed breadth and depth values were compared by one-way ANOVA with Sidak's multiple comparisons tests. What TCRdb holds here is the immuneACCESS table cut down to in-frame rearrangements. Part of the clones is not present; checked against another copy, under half of the missing clones reflect an unresolved V gene, and the others are unexplained. The DNA gave D and trimming, while V, J and clone size come from that table. A total of around 130,000 clones appear in this sample, about 90% of them only once. The top ten constitute roughly 5% of the sample.

Concerning this clone: Its antigen is unknown. No much larger clone exists at a distance of one base, and base qualities are not known.

In the paper's terms, the time point label means: baseline before first vaccination. Vaccinee samples were obtained from the UK trials COV001 and COV002, which included a single-blind randomized controlled phase 2/3 trial of AZD1222 (ChAdOx1 nCoV-19) in healthy adults. For TCRbeta chain sequencing, PBMC samples from trial participants were taken at day 0 and at day 28 after the second dose. CDR1 and CDR2, looked up from the germline V gene (reference sequence), are GTSNPN and SVGIG. Relative to germline, V is 4 bases shorter and J is 3 bases shorter, with 6 bases between their ends. There are 11 amino acids in the CDR3, from cysteine to phenylalanine inclusive. Only the CDR3 DNA is retained, 33 bases long and in frame from the first base.

The source of this sequence is an adult in good health. The chain joins TRBV30 to TRBJ1-2; the D gene identity is not certain. The source was peripheral blood, collected on day 0 of AZD1222 vaccination. CDR3 sequence: CAWKTHYGYTF. In nucleotide form, the sequence is TGTGCCTGGAAAACCCACTATGGCTACACCTTC.